This T cell receptor (beta chain) is from a study of a mutant IDH1 vaccine in newly diagnosed glioma. The sample's time point: week 47, end of study. In every dose of vaccine, 300 ug of mutant IDH1 20-mer peptide was given alongside topical imiquimod. Profiled with immunoSEQ multiplex PCR; TCRdb holds only in-frame clones, not every one. The sample includes 50,000 to 70,000 clones, about four fifths seen only once; the top ten take 3.2%. The germline V and J ends were trimmed by 4 bases and 8 bases, with 10 bases remaining between them. CDR1 is SGHKS and CDR2 is YYEKEE in the germline V gene (reference sequence). The CDR3 is made up of 12 amino acids. As regards this clone: The antigen remains unidentified.

This material consisted of PBMCs, taken from a glioma patient whose treatment included an IDH1 peptide vaccine. The clonotype was recovered from a woman aged 50 to 60 with glioma. The chain is built from TRBV5-5 and TRBJ2-1; the D is unclear. This CDR3 reads CASSLGRDEQFF. CDR3 coding DNA: TGTGCCAGCAGCCTCGGACGGGATGAGCAGTTCTTC.